Below, 27 T cell receptor beta chains from the same sample are listed, as sequenced in a study of CD8 T cell repertoires and HIV-1 epitope variants (dated by TCRdb to the early 2020s). For these receptors, no antigen is known. Libraries came from the immunoSEQ multiplex PCR assay. TCRdb re-hosts the immuneACCESS table, in-frame sequences only. Its copies lack some clones; in the studies checked, an unresolved V gene accounts for under half of them, and the cause for the rest is not known. Across this sample there are 6,000 to 8,000 clones, with around three fifths seen only once. Together, the top ten hold 40% to 55% of the sample. Material: cultured CD8+ T cells derived from PBMCs. These receptors originate from a male donor with HIV.

V is TRBV4-1 and J is TRBJ1-2; no clear D gene. Germline V gene data show CDR1 as MGHRA and CDR2 as YSYEKL. The CDR3 spans 13 residues. V lost 0 bases and J lost 3, with 5 bases in between. The DNA for the CDR3 is TGCGCCAGCAGCCAAGATAGGGACTATGGCTACACCTTC. It yields the protein CASSQDRDYGYTF.

This rearrangement joins TRBV27 to TRBJ2-1; 8 bases align to TRBD2. The CDR3 extends over 14 amino acids. The junction had 5 bases not matched to a gene; V was cut back by 2 bases and J by 8 bases. CDR1 and CDR2 from the germline V gene are MNHEY and SMNVEV (reference sequence). CDR3 amino acids: CASSLGTSVHEQFF. In DNA form, the CDR3 reads TGTGCCAGCAGTTTAGGGACTAGTGTCCATGAGCAGTTCTTC.

This clone was found once. The V call is TRBV28, the J call TRBJ1-4; 9 nucleotides align to TRBD1. The CDR3 spans 17 residues. The germline V gene has CDR1 MDHEN and CDR2 SYDVKM. Trimming cost V 3 bases and J 4 bases; bases outside gene matches: 9. CDR3 DNA sequence: TGTGCCAGCAGTTTTCCGGGACAGGGTACCGTTAATGAAAAACTGTTTTTT. This sequence encodes CASSFPGQGTVNEKLFF.

In this sample, this clone turned up a few times. The chain combines TRBV13 with TRBJ1-6; D gene uncertain. Trimming stripped 2 bases from V and 12 bases from J, with 14 bases between. Germline values: CDR1 PRHDT, CDR2 FYEKMQ (reference sequence). The CDR3 totals 14 residues. DNA for the CDR3: TGTGCCAGCAGCTTAAGCAAGGCCTTTTTACCCCTCCACTTT. This encodes CASSLSKAFLPLHF.

V gene TRBV5-1 combines with J gene TRBJ2-1; D gene unclear. Per the germline V gene, CDR1 is SGHRS and CDR2 is YFSETQ. V shed 5 bases and J shed 4 bases, with 10 bases lying between them. The CDR3 length is 13 residues. The CDR3 region has the DNA TGCGCCAGCAGTGAGGACGGTTACAATGAGCAGTTCTTC. It specifies CASSEDGYNEQFF.

The V gene is TRBV7-2, the J gene TRBJ1-2; D remains ambiguous. CDR3 length: 15 amino acids. CDR1 is SGHTA and CDR2 is FQGNSA in the germline V gene. V gave up 5 bases and J gave up 3 bases, with 16 bases separating them. CDR3 amino acids: CASSQAVGGHYGYTF. Written as DNA, the CDR3 is TGTGCCAGCAGCCAAGCGGTGGGAGGGCACTATGGCTACACCTTC. Looking up the rest from reference TRBV7-2 and TRBJ1-2 gives the full variable domain: GAGVSQSPSNKVTEKGKDVELRCDPISGHTALYWYRQSLGQGLEFLIYFQGNSAPDKSGLPSDRFSAERTGGSVSTLTIQRTQQEDSAVYLCASSQAVGGHYGYTFGSGTRLTVV.

The CDR3: CASSLAGGSTDTQYF. The DNA of the CDR3 is TGTGCCAGCAGTTTAGCGGGAGGGAGCACAGATACGCAGTATTTT. The gene calls are TRBV27 and TRBJ2-3, with TRBD2 identical over 9 bases. This CDR3 comprises 15 residues. CDR1 is MNHEY, CDR2 SMNVEV, per germline (reference sequence). The V and J ends lost 2 bases and 0 bases, in that order; junction bases with no gene match: 0.

The chain links TRBV7-6 to TRBJ2-7, with D possibly TRBD2 on 6 matching bases. The CDR3 spans 12 residues. Trimming took off 2 bases at V and 6 bases at J, with 8 bases between the two ends. Per the germline V gene, CDR1 is SGHVS and CDR2 is FNYEAQ. The CDR3 loop reads CASSLRAGEQYF. The CDR3, as DNA: TGTGCCAGCAGCTTACGAGCGGGCGAGCAGTACTTC.

V usage is TRBV11-3 and J usage is TRBJ2-2; 8 bases match TRBD1. Unmatched junction bases numbered 12, after V lost 5 bases and J lost 7 bases. The V gene's germline CDR1 is SGHNT and CDR2 YENEEA. CDR3 length equals 16 residues. CDR3 coding DNA: TGTGCCAGCAGCCTAAGGGCAGGGGGCAGCGGCGGGGAGCTGTTTTTT. It encodes CASSLRAGGSGGELFF.

Points on this clone: The same CDR3 also results from other DNA sequences found in this sample. This chain links TRBV7-9 with TRBJ2-5; no clear D. The CDR3 has 15 amino acids. Trimming took 8 bases from V and 5 from J, leaving 21 bases between them. Germline CDR1 is SEHNR and CDR2 is FQNEAQ (reference sequence). CDR3 residues: CASDQTWTAQETQYF. The CDR3 nucleotides read TGTGCCAGCGACCAAACGTGGACGGCCCAGGAGACCCAGTACTTC.

J is TRBJ2-3 and V is TRBV13; 9 positions match TRBD1. V lost 2 bases to trimming and J lost 2 bases; unmatched junction nucleotides: 2. The CDR3 is made up of 15 amino acids. Germline lookup yields CDR1 PRHDT and CDR2 FYEKMQ (reference sequence). CDR3 sequence: CASSLRDRATDTQYF. CDR3 nucleotides: TGTGCCAGCAGCTTAAGGGACAGGGCCACAGATACGCAGTATTTT.

The CDR3 loop is CASSPPGRKEAFF. In nucleotides, the CDR3 is TGCGCCAGCAGCCCCCCCGGGCGTAAAGAAGCTTTCTTT. The gene calls are TRBV4-1 and TRBJ1-1, with no clear D. Per the germline V gene, CDR1 is MGHRA and CDR2 is YSYEKL. This CDR3 is built from 13 residues. V was trimmed by 4 bases and J by 8 bases, leaving 14 bases between them.

The chain joins TRBV5-5 to TRBJ2-7; no definite D call. Germline V lookup: CDR1 SGHKS, CDR2 YYEKEE (reference sequence). With 0 bases removed from V and 4 bases from J, the gap between germline ends came to 14 bases. This CDR3 has 15 residues. In nucleotides, the CDR3 is TGTGCCAGCAGCTTGGCTTTGGAGTCCCGTTACGAGCAGTACTTC. This codes for CASSLALESRYEQYF.

The genes are TRBV28 and TRBJ2-5, with D unresolved. Germline V gene lookup returns CDR1 MDHEN and CDR2 SYDVKM. The V end lost 4 bases, the J end lost 2 bases, and 11 bases lay between the germline ends. The CDR3 runs 14 residues. DNA for the CDR3: TGTGCCAGCAGTTCCGCGACACTTCAAGAGACCCAGTACTTC. Translating it yields CASSSATLQETQYF.

There are a few counts of this clone. The rearrangement links TRBV28 to TRBJ2-3, with 15 bases that match TRBD2. CDR1 and CDR2 (germline): MDHEN, SYDVKM. The ends lost 2 bases at V and 1 base at J; junction bases unmatched: 4. The CDR3 loop spans 18 amino acids. DNA of the CDR3: TGTGCCAGCAGTTTAGGACTAGCGGGGGGGATCGGCACAGATACGCAGTATTTT. Its protein is CASSLGLAGGIGTDTQYF.

The CDR3 protein is CASSQEVDTQYF. The CDR3 DNA reads TGCGCCAGCAGCCAAGAAGTGGATACGCAGTATTTT. The chain recombines TRBV4-1 with TRBJ2-3; D gene uncertain. The V gene lost 0 bases and the J gene lost 6 bases, with 4 bases spanning the gap. Germline loops: CDR1 MGHRA, CDR2 YSYEKL. The CDR3 sequence is 12 residues long.

This chain uses TRBV28 with TRBJ2-1; 7 bases are a match to TRBD2. Germline-derived CDR1 and CDR2 are MDHEN and SYDVKM. This CDR3 spans 15 amino acids. Trimming took 3 bases from V and 7 from J; bases not matched to a gene: 9. The CDR3 sequence: CASSLGGSFLNEQFF. DNA of the CDR3: TGTGCCAGCAGTTTGGGCGGGAGCTTCCTTAATGAGCAGTTCTTC. Together with reference TRBV28 and TRBJ2-1, the CDR3 gives the full variable domain: DVKVTQSSRYLVKRTGEKVFLECVQDMDHENMFWYRQDPGLGLRLIYFSYDVKMKEKGDIPEGYSVSREKKERFSLILESASTNQTSMYLCASSLGGSFLNEQFFGPGTRLTVL.

A few counts support this clone. The V call is TRBV11-1, the J call TRBJ2-7; 7 bases agree with TRBD1. The V gene end was trimmed by 5 bases and the J gene end by 4 bases; junction bases not matched to a gene: 8. Per the germline V gene, CDR1 is SGHAT and CDR2 is FQDESV (reference sequence). This CDR3 contains 14 residues. CDR3 loop: CASSPLTGKYEQYF. The CDR3 DNA follows: TGTGCCAGCAGCCCCCTGACAGGGAAATACGAGCAGTACTTC.

The genes are TRBV7-9 and TRBJ2-5, with 7 positions matching TRBD2. Per the germline V gene, CDR1 is SEHNR and CDR2 is FQNEAQ (reference sequence). J was trimmed by 1 base and V by 5 bases; bases with no gene match: 7. The CDR3 has 15 amino acids. CDR3 DNA sequence: TGTGCCAGCAGCCCAGCGACTAGCAGCCAAGAGACCCAGTACTTC. This codes for CASSPATSSQETQYF.

The chain recombines TRBV5-1 with TRBJ2-5; 8 bases agree with TRBD1. This CDR3 comprises 15 residues. Germline V gives CDR1 SGHRS, CDR2 YFSETQ. With 5 bases clipped from V and 4 bases from J, the junction kept 10 bases outside the gene matches. CDR3 loop: CASSSLPTGVETQYF. As DNA, the CDR3 is TGCGCCAGCAGTTCACTCCCGACAGGGGTAGAGACCCAGTACTTC.

The chain combines TRBV4-3 with TRBJ2-1, with D perhaps TRBD1 or TRBD2 (7 bases each). The germline CDR1 and CDR2 sequences are LGHNA and YSLEER. The V end lost 0 bases, the J end lost 6 bases, and 15 bases lay between the germline ends. The CDR3 has 16 amino acids. CDR3: CASSQDQGGRGNEQFF. In DNA, the CDR3 is TGCGCCAGCAGCCAAGATCAGGGGGGGCGAGGCAATGAGCAGTTCTTC.

The V and J genes are TRBV5-4 and TRBJ2-7; D is ambiguous. Per germline, CDR1 SGHNT and CDR2 YYREEE (reference sequence). The V end lost 3 bases, the J end lost 4 bases, and 11 bases lay between the germline ends. CDR3 size: 13 residues. CDR3: CASSSLHLYEQYF. The CDR3 nucleotides read TGTGCCAGCAGCTCGTTACATCTATACGAGCAGTACTTC.

The chain combines TRBV28 with TRBJ1-5; a weak D match, TRBD1 (5 bases). Per the germline V gene, CDR1 is MDHEN and CDR2 is SYDVKM. Trimming removed 2 bases from V and 3 bases from J, with 14 bases in between. The CDR3 loop spans 16 amino acids. CDR3 loop: CASSLAQDSNNQPQHF. The CDR3 DNA follows: TGTGCCAGCAGTTTAGCACAGGACTCTAACAATCAGCCCCAGCATTTT.

Only a few counts were recorded for this clone. The chain employs TRBV28 and TRBJ1-2; possibly TRBD1 for D (6 bases). This CDR3 comprises 13 residues. The V end was cut by 6 bases, the J end by 3 bases, with 11 bases between. Germline-derived CDR1 and CDR2 are MDHEN and SYDVKM. The CDR3 DNA reads as TGTGCCAGCAGCCAGGGGTCTCACTATGGCTACACCTTC. Its translation is CASSQGSHYGYTF.

The rearrangement links TRBV7-2 to TRBJ1-6; TRBD1 aligns across 8 bases. CDR3 length equals 16 residues. Germline V CDR1 and CDR2: SGHTA, FQGNSA. The junction had 9 bases not matched to a gene; V was cut back by 4 bases and J by 7 bases. CDR3 nucleotide sequence: TGTGCCAGCAGCTCCACCTGGACAGGGTCCAATTCACCCCTCCACTTT. This codes for CASSSTWTGSNSPLHF.

This clone was picked up a small number of times. This rearrangement joins TRBV6-5 to TRBJ2-1, with TRBD1 identical over 9 bases. The CDR3 runs to 13 residues. In germline, CDR1 is MNHEY, CDR2 SVGAGI. With V trimmed by 5 bases and J by 15 bases, 11 bases remained unmatched. CDR3 sequence reads: CASSDQTGGFPFF. The CDR3 DNA sequence: TGTGCCAGCAGTGACCAGACAGGGGGATTTCCGTTCTTC.

The chain employs TRBV7-9 and TRBJ1-3; D is undetermined. V lost 5 bases and J lost 2, with 16 bases in between. The length of the CDR3 is 16 residues. The germline V gene encodes CDR1 SEHNR and CDR2 FQNEAQ (reference sequence). The CDR3 reads CASSPSPRTAGNTIYF. CDR3 bases: TGTGCCAGCAGCCCATCCCCAAGAACTGCTGGAAACACCATATATTTT.